This T cell receptor (beta chain) is from a study of cytomegalovirus exposure and HLA in healthy donors. General study findings and limits: CMV antigen specificity of a few CMV-associated chains was confirmed in vitro.

Method: immunoSEQ multiplex PCR; TCRdb's copy keeps in-frame clones and lacks some. The table records 120,000 or so clones, about 90% of them present only once. Among the 110 or so subjects of the validation cohort, separate from the approximately 700-subject first cohort, were the donors. As to this clone: The antigen remains undetermined.

V was clipped by 3 bases and J by 0 bases, with 14 bases between them. This CDR3 contains 16 residues. Germline V lookup: CDR1 MDHEN, CDR2 SYDVKM. Sequenced material: PBMCs. The chain has TRBV28 and TRBJ1-2; no firm D call. This TCR derives from a woman under 30 in good health and CMV-seronegative. The CDR3 here is CASSLGWEAANYGYTF. CDR3 sequence (DNA): TGTGCCAGCAGTTTGGGGTGGGAGGCTGCTAACTATGGCTACACCTTC.